This T cell receptor beta chain appears in the sequencing data of a study of T cell changes during pregnancy in multiple sclerosis. Measured with immunoSEQ multiplex PCR; TCRdb has only the in-frame clones, and not every one. This table has around 26,000 clones, 75% to 90% appearing once. From germline, CDR1 is SQVTM and CDR2 ANQGSEA. V lost 6 bases and J lost 4; bases outside the gene matches: 9. This CDR3 contains 17 residues. This clone has only one observation. Sample: CD8+ T cells from peripheral blood mononuclear cells, taken in the second trimester of pregnancy. The TCR was taken from a female donor with multiple sclerosis, enrolled in a pregnancy study. The chain uses TRBV29-1 and TRBJ2-1; 16 positions match TRBD2. The CDR3 is CSVEGLAGGVGYNEQFF. CDR3 bases: TGCAGCGTAGAGGGACTAGCGGGAGGGGTCGGGTACAATGAGCAGTTCTTC.